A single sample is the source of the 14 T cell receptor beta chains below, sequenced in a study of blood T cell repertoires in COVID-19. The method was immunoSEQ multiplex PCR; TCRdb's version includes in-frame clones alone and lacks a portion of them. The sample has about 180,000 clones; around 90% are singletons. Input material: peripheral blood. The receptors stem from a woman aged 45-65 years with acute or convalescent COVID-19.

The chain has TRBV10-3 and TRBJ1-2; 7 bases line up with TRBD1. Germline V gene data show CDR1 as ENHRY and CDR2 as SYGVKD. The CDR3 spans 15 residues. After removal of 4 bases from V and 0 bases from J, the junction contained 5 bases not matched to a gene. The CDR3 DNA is TGTGCCATCAGTGTAAGAACAGGGGCTAACTATGGCTACACCTTC. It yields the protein CAISVRTGANYGYTF.

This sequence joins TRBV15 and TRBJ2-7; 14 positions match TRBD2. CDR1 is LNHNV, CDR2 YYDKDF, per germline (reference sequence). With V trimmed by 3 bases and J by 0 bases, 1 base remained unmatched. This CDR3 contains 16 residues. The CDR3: CATSRGLAGASYEQYF. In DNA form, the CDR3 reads TGTGCCACCAGCAGGGGACTAGCGGGGGCCTCCTACGAGCAGTACTTC.

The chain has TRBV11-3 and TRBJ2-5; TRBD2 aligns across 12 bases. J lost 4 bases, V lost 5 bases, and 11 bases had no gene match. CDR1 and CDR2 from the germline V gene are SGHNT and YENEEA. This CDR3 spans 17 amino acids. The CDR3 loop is CASSPGTGLAGGETQYF. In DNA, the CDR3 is TGTGCCAGCAGCCCCGGTACGGGACTAGCGGGTGGAGAGACCCAGTACTTC.

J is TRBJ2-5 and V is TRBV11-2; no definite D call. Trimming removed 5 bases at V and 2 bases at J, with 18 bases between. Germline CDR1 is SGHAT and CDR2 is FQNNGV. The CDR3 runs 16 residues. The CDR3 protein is CASSITPLGAQETQYF. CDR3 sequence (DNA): TGTGCCAGCAGCATTACCCCCCTAGGTGCTCAAGAGACCCAGTACTTC.

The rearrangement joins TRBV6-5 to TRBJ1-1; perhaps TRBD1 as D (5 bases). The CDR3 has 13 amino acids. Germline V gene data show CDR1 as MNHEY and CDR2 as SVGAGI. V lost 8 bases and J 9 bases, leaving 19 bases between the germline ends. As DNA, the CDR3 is TGTGCCAGCTCCTTACGGGGGGTCCCGAAAGCTTTCTTT. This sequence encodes CASSLRGVPKAFF.

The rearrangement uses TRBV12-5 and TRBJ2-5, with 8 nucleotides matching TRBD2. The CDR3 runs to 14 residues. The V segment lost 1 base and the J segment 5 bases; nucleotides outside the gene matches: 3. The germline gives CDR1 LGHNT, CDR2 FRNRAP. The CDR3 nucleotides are TGTGCTAGTGGTTTGGACGGGACTAGGGAGACCCAGTACTTC. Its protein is CASGLDGTRETQYF.

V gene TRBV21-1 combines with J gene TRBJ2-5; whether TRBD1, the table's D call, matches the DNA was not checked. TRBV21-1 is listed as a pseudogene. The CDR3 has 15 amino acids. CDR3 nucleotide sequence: TGTGCCAGCAGCAGAGCGCCCCAGGTGCGAGAGACCCAGTACTTC. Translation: CASSRAPQVRETQYF.

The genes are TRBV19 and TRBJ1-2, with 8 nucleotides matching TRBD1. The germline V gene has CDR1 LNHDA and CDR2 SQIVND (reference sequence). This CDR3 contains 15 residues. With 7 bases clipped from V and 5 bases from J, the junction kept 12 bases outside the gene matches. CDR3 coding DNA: TGTGCCAGTACAGAGCAGGGGGCGCTTGGATATGGCTACACCTTC. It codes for CASTEQGALGYGYTF.

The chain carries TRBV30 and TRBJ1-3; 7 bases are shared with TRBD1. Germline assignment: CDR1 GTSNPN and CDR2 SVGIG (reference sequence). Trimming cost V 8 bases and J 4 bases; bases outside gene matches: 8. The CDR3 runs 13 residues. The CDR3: CAGQTGRGNTIYF. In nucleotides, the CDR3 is TGTGCCGGCCAGACAGGGCGAGGAAACACCATATATTTT. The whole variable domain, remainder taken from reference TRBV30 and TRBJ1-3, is SQTIHQWPATLVQPVGSPLSLECTVEGTSNPNLYWYRQAAGRGLQLLFYSVGIGQISSEVPQNLSASRPQDRQFILSSKKLLLSDSGFYLCAGQTGRGNTIYFGEGSWLTVV.

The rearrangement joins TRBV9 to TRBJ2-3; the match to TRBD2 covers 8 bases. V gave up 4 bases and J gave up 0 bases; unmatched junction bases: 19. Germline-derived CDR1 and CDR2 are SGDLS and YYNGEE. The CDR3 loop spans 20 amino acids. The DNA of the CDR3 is TGTGCCAGCAGCCTTAGAGGGGTGGGTAGCGGGGCCCCTAGCACAGATACGCAGTATTTT. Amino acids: CASSLRGVGSGAPSTDTQYF.

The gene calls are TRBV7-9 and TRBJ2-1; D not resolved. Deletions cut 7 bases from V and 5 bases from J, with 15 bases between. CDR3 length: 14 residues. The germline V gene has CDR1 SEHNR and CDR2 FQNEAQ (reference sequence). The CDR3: CASIRVPTDNEQFF. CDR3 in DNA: TGTGCCAGCATCCGAGTCCCCACCGACAATGAGCAGTTCTTC.

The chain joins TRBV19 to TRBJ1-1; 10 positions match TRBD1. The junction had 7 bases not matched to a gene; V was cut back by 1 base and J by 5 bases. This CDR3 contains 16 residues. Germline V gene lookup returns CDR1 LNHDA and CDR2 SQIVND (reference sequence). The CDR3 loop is CASSIGGTGVWTEAFF. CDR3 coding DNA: TGTGCCAGTAGTATAGGCGGGACAGGGGTATGGACTGAAGCTTTCTTT.

As DNA, the CDR3 is TGTGCCAGCAGCTTGGTCACTAGCGGGATAATGAAGCAGTTCTTC. Translating it yields CASSLVTSGIMKQFF. The genes are TRBV11-2 and TRBJ2-1, with 10 positions matching TRBD2. V gave up 3 bases and J gave up 11 bases; unmatched junction bases: 10. The CDR3 runs to 15 residues. Germline CDR1 SGHAT, CDR2 FQNNGV.

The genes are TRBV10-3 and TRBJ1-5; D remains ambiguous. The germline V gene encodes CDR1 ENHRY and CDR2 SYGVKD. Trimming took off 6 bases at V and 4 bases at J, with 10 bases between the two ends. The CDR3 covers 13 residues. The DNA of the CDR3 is TGTGCCATCAGAGGGAGTCGGAATCAGCCCCAGCATTTT. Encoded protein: CAIRGSRNQPQHF.